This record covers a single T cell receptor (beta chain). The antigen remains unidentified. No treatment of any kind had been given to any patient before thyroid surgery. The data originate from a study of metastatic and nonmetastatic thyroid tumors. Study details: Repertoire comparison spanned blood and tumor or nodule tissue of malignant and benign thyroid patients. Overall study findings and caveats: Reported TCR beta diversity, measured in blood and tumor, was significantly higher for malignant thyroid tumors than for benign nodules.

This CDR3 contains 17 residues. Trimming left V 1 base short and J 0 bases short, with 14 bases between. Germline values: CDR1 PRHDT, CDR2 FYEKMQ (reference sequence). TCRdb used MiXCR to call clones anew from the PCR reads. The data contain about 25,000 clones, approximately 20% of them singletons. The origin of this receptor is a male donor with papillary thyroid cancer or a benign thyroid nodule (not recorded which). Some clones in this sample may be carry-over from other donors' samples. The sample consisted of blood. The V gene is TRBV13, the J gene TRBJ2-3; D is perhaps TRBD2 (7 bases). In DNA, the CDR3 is TGTGCCAGCAGCTTAGATATCGGGGGGCGCAGCACAGATACGCAGTATTTT. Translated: CASSLDIGGRSTDTQYF. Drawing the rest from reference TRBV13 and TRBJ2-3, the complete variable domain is AAGVIQSPRHLIKEKRETATLKCYPIPRHDTVYWYQQGPGQDPQFLISFYEKMQSDKGSIPDRFSAQQFSDYHSELNMSSLELGDSALYFCASSLDIGGRSTDTQYFGPGTRLTVL.